This TCR beta chain is from a study of T cell responses to AZD1222 COVID-19 vaccine. Profiling relied on immunoSEQ multiplex PCR, and the TCRdb table lists in-frame clones only, not all of them. This table holds over 85,000 clones, approximately 85% found once. This CDR3 region has 15 residues. V was shortened by 0 bases and J by 5 bases, with 11 bases between the two germline ends. Germline values: CDR1 MGHRA, CDR2 YSYEKL. This chain links TRBV4-1 with TRBJ1-5; D gene uncertain. The sequence derives from an adult in good health. This specimen was peripheral blood, taken on day 0 of AZD1222 vaccination. The CDR3 loop reads CASSQEGREDQPQHF. In DNA form, the CDR3 reads TGCGCCAGCAGCCAAGAAGGTAGGGAGGATCAGCCCCAGCATTTT.